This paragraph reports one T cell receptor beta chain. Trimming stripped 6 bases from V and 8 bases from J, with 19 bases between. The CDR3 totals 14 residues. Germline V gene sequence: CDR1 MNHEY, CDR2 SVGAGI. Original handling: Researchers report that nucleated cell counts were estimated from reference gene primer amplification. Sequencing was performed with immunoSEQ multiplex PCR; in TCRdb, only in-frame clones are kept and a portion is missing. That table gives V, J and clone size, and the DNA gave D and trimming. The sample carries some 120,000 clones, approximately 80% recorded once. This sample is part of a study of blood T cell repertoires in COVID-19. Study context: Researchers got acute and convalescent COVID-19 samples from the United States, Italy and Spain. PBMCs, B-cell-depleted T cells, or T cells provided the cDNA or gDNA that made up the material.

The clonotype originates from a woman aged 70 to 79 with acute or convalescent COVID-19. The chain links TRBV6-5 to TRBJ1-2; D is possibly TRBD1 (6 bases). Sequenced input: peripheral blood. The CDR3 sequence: CASRIRQDLGGYTF. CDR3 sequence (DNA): TGTGCCAGCAGGATCAGACAGGACCTAGGGGGCTACACCTTC.